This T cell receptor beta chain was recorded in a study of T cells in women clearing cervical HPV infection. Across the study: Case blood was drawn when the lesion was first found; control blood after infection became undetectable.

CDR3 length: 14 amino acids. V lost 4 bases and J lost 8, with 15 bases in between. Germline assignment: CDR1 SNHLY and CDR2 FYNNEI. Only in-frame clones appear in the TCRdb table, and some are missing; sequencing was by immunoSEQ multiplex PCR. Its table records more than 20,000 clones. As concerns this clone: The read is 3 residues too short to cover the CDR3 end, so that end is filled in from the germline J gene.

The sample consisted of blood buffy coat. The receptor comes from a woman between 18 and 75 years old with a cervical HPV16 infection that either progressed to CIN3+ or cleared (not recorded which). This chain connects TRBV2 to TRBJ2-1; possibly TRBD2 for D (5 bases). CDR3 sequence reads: CASSVMRVGDEQFF. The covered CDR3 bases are TGTGCCAGCAGTGTAATGAGGGTCGGGGATGAG.